This T cell receptor beta chain was observed in a study of shared clonotypes between healthy human individuals. The V end was cut by 2 bases, the J end by 5 bases, with 8 bases between. The CDR3 contains 14 residues. CDR1 is SGDLS and CDR2 is YYNGEE in the germline V gene. Assay used: immunoSEQ multiplex PCR; TCRdb lists only in-frame clones, some missing. The sample lists 2,500,000 or so clones; around 94% were seen once. This rearrangement joins TRBV9 to TRBJ1-6; D perhaps matches TRBD1 (5 bases). The sample taken for sequencing was naive CD4+ T cells sorted from blood. Described subset: CD45RA+ positively selected. This clonotype was sampled from a man younger than 35 in good health. CDR3 region: CASSVGRNNSPLHF. CDR3 DNA: TGTGCCAGCAGCGTGGGACGGAATAATTCACCCCTCCACTTT.